This entry is about one T cell receptor beta chain. This entry comes from a study of T cell changes during pregnancy in multiple sclerosis. Germline trimming cut 4 bases from V and 1 base from J; bases unmatched to any gene: 3. Germline values: CDR1 SEHNR, CDR2 FQNEAQ (reference sequence). The CDR3 contains 15 residues. Clones were read by immunoSEQ multiplex PCR, and TCRdb kept only the in-frame ones, dropping some. Of around 60,000 clones listed, roughly 93% are singletons. This sequence joins TRBV7-9 and TRBJ2-3; the match to TRBD2 covers 9 bases. This specimen was peripheral blood, taken after pregnancy. This receptor was identified in a female donor with multiple sclerosis, enrolled in a pregnancy study. CDR3 bases: TGTGCCAGCAGCTCCCGACTAGCGGGCACAGATACGCAGTATTTT. It is translated as CASSSRLAGTDTQYF. The full variable domain, rest sourced from reference TRBV7-9 and TRBJ2-3, is DTGVSQNPRHKITKRGQNVTFRCDPISEHNRLYWYRQTLGQGPEFLTYFQNEAQLEKSRLLSDRFSAERPKGSFSTLEIQRTEQGDSAMYLCASSSRLAGTDTQYFGPGTRLTVL.